Listed below are T cell receptor beta chains from one sample, sequenced in a study of blood T cell repertoires in COVID-19. Measured with immunoSEQ multiplex PCR; TCRdb has only the in-frame clones, and not every one. Among several thousand clones listed, 88% were seen once. Specimen: peripheral blood. These receptors originate from a woman in her forties or fifties with active or convalescent COVID-19. CDR3s include the opening cysteine and the closing phenylalanine or tryptophan. The D gene is left open where the match is weak. A clone size is listed for some rows: how often the clone was seen (once, few, many), or a class if it is expanded.

j_call: TRBJ2-1; clone_size: NA; v_call: TRBV9; d_call: TRBD2; cdr3_nt: TGTGCCAGCAGCGGGCGACTAGCGGGAGGGAGGGATGAGCAGTTCTTC; cdr3_aa: CASSGRLAGGRDEQFF
j_call: TRBJ2-7; clone_size: few; v_call: TRBV12-3/TRBV12-4; d_call: NA; cdr3_nt: TGTGCCAGCAGTTTAGATAACTACGAGCAGTACTTC; cdr3_aa: CASSLDNYEQYF
j_call: TRBJ1-1; clone_size: NA; v_call: TRBV11-2; d_call: TRBD1; cdr3_nt: TGTGCCAGCAGCTTAGGGCGGACAGGGTCGAGTAGTTTAGTAGCTTTCTTT; cdr3_aa: CASSLGRTGSSSLVAFF
j_call: TRBJ1-4; clone_size: NA; v_call: TRBV29-1; d_call: NA; cdr3_nt: TGCAGCGTTGCCTCAACTAATGAAAAACTGTTTTTT; cdr3_aa: CSVASTNEKLFF
j_call: TRBJ2-7; clone_size: NA; v_call: TRBV7-8; d_call: TRBD1; cdr3_nt: TGTGCCAGCAGCTCCCGGGACAGGCACTCCTACGAGCAGTACTTC; cdr3_aa: CASSSRDRHSYEQYF
j_call: TRBJ1-1; clone_size: NA; v_call: TRBV5-1; d_call: NA; cdr3_nt: TGCGCCAGCAGCCCTTCGAGGGCCACTGAAGCTTTCTTT; cdr3_aa: CASSPSRATEAFF
j_call: TRBJ1-4; clone_size: NA; v_call: TRBV7-9; d_call: NA; cdr3_nt: TGTGCCAGCAACCTCCCAGGGGAATCAAATGAAAAACTGTTTTTT; cdr3_aa: CASNLPGESNEKLFF
j_call: TRBJ2-3; clone_size: NA; v_call: TRBV7-8; d_call: TRBD2; cdr3_nt: TGTGCCAGCAGCTTAAATTTAGTCCTAGCGGGCACAGATACGCAGTATTTT; cdr3_aa: CASSLNLVLAGTDTQYF
j_call: TRBJ1-2; clone_size: few; v_call: TRBV10-2; d_call: NA; cdr3_nt: TGCGCCAGCAGGCGAAGCAATGGCTACACCTTC; cdr3_aa: CASRRSNGYTF
j_call: TRBJ1-4; clone_size: NA; v_call: TRBV11-1; d_call: NA; cdr3_nt: TGTGCCAGCAGCCCCTCCTCGGGTAATGAAAAACTGTTTTTT; cdr3_aa: CASSPSSGNEKLFF
j_call: TRBJ2-7; clone_size: NA; v_call: TRBV11-2; d_call: TRBD1; cdr3_nt: TGTGCCAGCAGCCCGGACAGGGTTGGACACTACGAGCAGTACTTC; cdr3_aa: CASSPDRVGHYEQYF
j_call: TRBJ2-2; clone_size: NA; v_call: TRBV19; d_call: NA; cdr3_nt: TGTGCCAGTAGTACTGATACGAGGCTAGCGTACACCGGGGAGCTGTTTTTT; cdr3_aa: CASSTDTRLAYTGELFF
j_call: TRBJ2-7; clone_size: NA; v_call: TRBV4-1; d_call: TRBD2; cdr3_nt: TGCGCCAGCAGCCAAGGACTAGCGGGGATCCATAGCTCCTACGAGCAGTACTTC; cdr3_aa: CASSQGLAGIHSSYEQYF
j_call: TRBJ2-3; clone_size: NA; v_call: TRBV9; d_call: NA; cdr3_nt: TGTGCCAGCAGCGTAGCTCTGGGAGGCTCAGATACGCAGTATTTT; cdr3_aa: CASSVALGGSDTQYF
j_call: TRBJ1-5; clone_size: NA; v_call: TRBV4-3; d_call: NA; cdr3_nt: TGCGCCAGCAGCCCCGAGAGCTCGATCAATCAGCCCCAGCATTTT; cdr3_aa: CASSPESSINQPQHF
j_call: TRBJ2-1; clone_size: NA; v_call: TRBV29-1; d_call: NA; cdr3_nt: TGCAGCGTTCCAAATATAGGGCGGGGACGCTACAATGAGCAGTTCTTC; cdr3_aa: CSVPNIGRGRYNEQFF
j_call: TRBJ2-3; clone_size: few; v_call: TRBV6-2/TRBV6-3; d_call: NA; cdr3_nt: TGTGCCAGCAGCCCTCCCGGACAGACCCTTAGCACAGATACGCAGTATTTT; cdr3_aa: CASSPPGQTLSTDTQYF
j_call: TRBJ2-7; clone_size: NA; v_call: TRBV23-1; d_call: TRBD1; cdr3_nt: TGCGCCAGCAGTCAAACAAACCGGGACAGACCCTACGAGCAGTACTTC; cdr3_aa: CASSQTNRDRPYEQYF
j_call: TRBJ1-2; clone_size: NA; v_call: TRBV3-1/TRBV3-2; d_call: TRBD1; cdr3_nt: TGTGCCAGCAGCCAAGGGAGACAGGGACGGCCCTATGGCTACACCTTC; cdr3_aa: CASSQGRQGRPYGYTF
j_call: TRBJ1-4; clone_size: once; v_call: TRBV28; d_call: NA; cdr3_nt: TGTGCCAGCAGTTGGGGCGCAACTAATGAAAAACTGTTTTTT; cdr3_aa: CASSWGATNEKLFF
j_call: TRBJ2-7; clone_size: NA; v_call: TRBV2; d_call: TRBD2; cdr3_nt: TGTGCCAGCATAAGTCAGCGGGAGCGGTACGAGCAGTACTTC; cdr3_aa: CASISQRERYEQYF
j_call: TRBJ1-2; clone_size: NA; v_call: TRBV28; d_call: NA; cdr3_nt: TGTGCCAGCGGCCGAAGGGAGAGCTTCTATGGCTACACCTTC; cdr3_aa: CASGRRESFYGYTF
j_call: TRBJ2-7; clone_size: NA; v_call: TRBV18; d_call: NA; cdr3_nt: TGTGCCAGCCGTCCTGCAGTCAACCACGAGCAGTACTTC; cdr3_aa: CASRPAVNHEQYF
j_call: TRBJ1-4; clone_size: NA; v_call: TRBV5-4; d_call: TRBD1; cdr3_nt: TGTGCCAGCCAGCGGAGGGGGCTTAATGAAAAACTGTTTTTT; cdr3_aa: CASQRRGLNEKLFF
j_call: TRBJ1-1; clone_size: NA; v_call: TRBV18; d_call: TRBD1; cdr3_nt: TGTGCCAGCTCGCTACAGGGGATCGACACTGAAGCTTTCTTT; cdr3_aa: CASSLQGIDTEAFF
j_call: TRBJ1-1; clone_size: NA; v_call: TRBV24-1; d_call: TRBD1; cdr3_nt: TGTGCCACCAGTGAACCCGGGACAGGGAAACGCAGGATGTTCTTT; cdr3_aa: CATSEPGTGKRRMFF
j_call: TRBJ1-5; clone_size: NA; v_call: TRBV19; d_call: NA; cdr3_nt: TGTGCCAGTAGTATAGATCATATGGGGGCCCCTCAGCCCCAGCATTTT; cdr3_aa: CASSIDHMGAPQPQHF
j_call: TRBJ2-7; clone_size: NA; v_call: TRBV7-3; d_call: NA; cdr3_nt: TGTGCCAGCAGCTGGGAAGACAGCTCCTACGAGCAGTACTTC; cdr3_aa: CASSWEDSSYEQYF
j_call: TRBJ1-2; clone_size: NA; v_call: TRBV5-8; d_call: NA; cdr3_nt: TGTGCCAGCAGCTTGGGGGCAGGGAAACCTATGATCGGCTACACCTTC; cdr3_aa: CASSLGAGKPMIGYTF
j_call: TRBJ1-2; clone_size: NA; v_call: TRBV7-9; d_call: NA; cdr3_nt: TGTGCCAGCAGCGAGGCGTCCGGGTATGGCTACACCTTC; cdr3_aa: CASSEASGYGYTF
j_call: TRBJ2-3; clone_size: NA; v_call: TRBV7-2; d_call: NA; cdr3_nt: TGTGCCAGCAGCTTCGTAGGGGCCACAGATACGCAGTATTTT; cdr3_aa: CASSFVGATDTQYF
j_call: TRBJ1-3; clone_size: NA; v_call: TRBV7-2; d_call: TRBD1; cdr3_nt: TGTGCCAGCAGCTCACAGGGGGTACACTCTGGAAACACCATATATTTT; cdr3_aa: CASSSQGVHSGNTIYF
j_call: TRBJ2-7; clone_size: NA; v_call: TRBV19; d_call: NA; cdr3_nt: TGTGCCAGTAGTATGGGGACTGGGTTCTCCTACGAGCAGTACTTC; cdr3_aa: CASSMGTGFSYEQYF
j_call: TRBJ1-5; clone_size: NA; v_call: TRBV27; d_call: TRBD1; cdr3_nt: TGTGCCAGCAGTCCGCTCGACAGGGGCAGCAATCAGCCCCAGCATTTT; cdr3_aa: CASSPLDRGSNQPQHF
j_call: TRBJ1-6; clone_size: NA; v_call: TRBV19; d_call: NA; cdr3_nt: TGTGCCAGTAGTTCCGGGGGAAGCTCCTATAATTCACCCCTCCACTTT; cdr3_aa: CASSSGGSSYNSPLHF
j_call: TRBJ1-4; clone_size: NA; v_call: TRBV19; d_call: TRBD1; cdr3_nt: TGTGCCAGTAGTTCCGACAGGGGCGAGAATGAAAAACTGTTTTTT; cdr3_aa: CASSSDRGENEKLFF
j_call: TRBJ2-1; clone_size: NA; v_call: TRBV1; d_call: NA; cdr3_nt: TGCACCAGCAGCTGTCGTGGGGAGCGGGAGTTGAATGAGCAGTTCTTC; cdr3_aa: CTSSCRGERELNEQFF
j_call: TRBJ2-5; clone_size: NA; v_call: TRBV6-2/TRBV6-3; d_call: NA; cdr3_nt: TGTGCCAGCAGTTTTTGGGCGGGGGAGACCCAGTACTTC; cdr3_aa: CASSFWAGETQYF
j_call: TRBJ2-1; clone_size: once; v_call: TRBV18; d_call: TRBD2; cdr3_nt: TGTGCCAGCTCACCACCTGCAGGAGGGGAGGGCTACAATGAGCAGTTCTTC; cdr3_aa: CASSPPAGGEGYNEQFF
j_call: TRBJ2-7; clone_size: NA; v_call: TRBV4-1; d_call: NA; cdr3_nt: TGCGCCAGCAGCCAAGGGGCTTTTCAAAACTCCTACGAGCAGTACTTC; cdr3_aa: CASSQGAFQNSYEQYF
j_call: TRBJ1-2; clone_size: NA; v_call: TRBV28; d_call: NA; cdr3_nt: TGTGCCAGCAGTGGAGGGGGGGAAGGCTACACCTTC; cdr3_aa: CASSGGGEGYTF
j_call: TRBJ2-2; clone_size: NA; v_call: TRBV2; d_call: TRBD2; cdr3_nt: TGTGCCAGCGGATATGCGGGAGGGTACACCGGGGAGCTGTTTTTT; cdr3_aa: CASGYAGGYTGELFF
j_call: TRBJ1-2; clone_size: NA; v_call: TRBV5-1; d_call: TRBD1; cdr3_nt: TGCGCCAGCAGCACCGGACAGGGCGCCTATGGCTACACCTTC; cdr3_aa: CASSTGQGAYGYTF
j_call: TRBJ1-6; clone_size: NA; v_call: TRBV9; d_call: NA; cdr3_nt: TGTGCCAGCAGCCCCAGCGGTGGTCCACCCCTCCACTTT; cdr3_aa: CASSPSGGPPLHF
j_call: TRBJ2-7; clone_size: NA; v_call: TRBV5-5; d_call: NA; cdr3_nt: TGTGCCAGCAGCTTTCAGGGCGCCTACGAGCAGTACTTC; cdr3_aa: CASSFQGAYEQYF
j_call: TRBJ2-7; clone_size: NA; v_call: TRBV12-5; d_call: TRBD1; cdr3_nt: TGTGCTAGTGGTTTGGCAAGGACAGGGAGGATGGAGCAGTACTTC; cdr3_aa: CASGLARTGRMEQYF
j_call: TRBJ1-6; clone_size: NA; v_call: TRBV27; d_call: NA; cdr3_nt: TGTGCCAGCAGTTTTAGAGTACATAATTCACCCCTCCACTTT; cdr3_aa: CASSFRVHNSPLHF
j_call: TRBJ2-7; clone_size: NA; v_call: TRBV7-2; d_call: NA; cdr3_nt: TGTGCCAGCAGCCCAGGGCTTAGCCCGTACGAGCAGTACTTC; cdr3_aa: CASSPGLSPYEQYF
j_call: TRBJ2-7; clone_size: once; v_call: TRBV7-2; d_call: TRBD1; cdr3_nt: TGTGCCAGCAGCTGGGACAGGGGGTCCTACGAGCAGTACTTC; cdr3_aa: CASSWDRGSYEQYF
j_call: TRBJ1-2; clone_size: once; v_call: TRBV10-3; d_call: NA; cdr3_nt: TGTGCCATCAGTGAGTCGGTAGGCGGGCCCTACACCTTC; cdr3_aa: CAISESVGGPYTF
j_call: TRBJ2-1; clone_size: NA; v_call: TRBV28; d_call: NA; cdr3_nt: TGTGCCAGCAGTGGCGAGAGGGGGGAGCAGTTCTTC; cdr3_aa: CASSGERGEQFF
j_call: TRBJ1-2; clone_size: NA; v_call: TRBV12-3/TRBV12-4; d_call: NA; cdr3_nt: TGTGCCAGCACGGGGGGACCTATCTATGGCTACACCTTC; cdr3_aa: CASTGGPIYGYTF
j_call: TRBJ2-4; clone_size: NA; v_call: TRBV15; d_call: NA; cdr3_nt: TGTGCCACCAGCAGAGATTGGGCCCTAAACATTCAGTACTTC; cdr3_aa: CATSRDWALNIQYF
j_call: TRBJ1-2; clone_size: NA; v_call: TRBV19; d_call: TRBD1; cdr3_nt: TGTGCCAGTAGTATAGAGGACAGGGGGCGCATCGGGTTCTATGGCTACACCTTC; cdr3_aa: CASSIEDRGRIGFYGYTF
j_call: TRBJ1-5; clone_size: few; v_call: TRBV11-1; d_call: NA; cdr3_nt: TGTGCCAGCAGCTTAAGCAGCAATCAGCCCCAGCATTTT; cdr3_aa: CASSLSSNQPQHF